These T cell receptor beta chains were read from a single sample in a study of T cell responses to AZD1222 COVID-19 vaccine. Some clones are missing from TCRdb's copy, which holds only in-frame ones; the method was immunoSEQ multiplex PCR. The table shows roughly 130,000 clones, with around 94% occurring only once. The input for sequencing was peripheral blood, taken on day 0 of AZD1222 vaccination. The receptors were gathered from an adult in good health. CDR3s include the opening cysteine and the closing phenylalanine or tryptophan. The order of the fields is D gene, clone size, V gene, J gene, CDR3 protein, CDR3 DNA. A D gene is named only where the DNA matches it firmly. Clone size is shown for a subset of rows, as once, few, many or a class of expanded clone.

>TRBD1|.|TRBV29-1|TRBJ2-7
CSVDQTGGSYEQYF
TGCAGCGTTGATCAGACAGGGGGTTCCTACGAGCAGTACTTC
>.|.|TRBV5-4|TRBJ1-1
CASSLPSNEAFF
TGTGCCAGCAGCTTACCTTCTAATGAAGCTTTCTTT
>TRBD2|.|TRBV5-1|TRBJ2-1
CASSSTGTSSNEQFF
TGCGCCAGCAGCTCGACCGGGACTAGCTCCAATGAGCAGTTCTTC
>TRBD2|few|TRBV30|TRBJ2-7
CAWSGGSPYEQYF
TGTGCCTGGAGCGGCGGGAGTCCTTACGAGCAGTACTTC
>.|few|TRBV9|TRBJ1-3
CASSIGQSKSGNTIYF
TGTGCCAGCTCGATCGGACAGTCAAAGTCTGGAAACACCATATATTTT
>.|.|TRBV7-2|TRBJ2-7
CASSLGERGVVEQYF
TGTGCCAGCAGCTTGGGGGAGAGAGGGGTCGTAGAGCAGTACTTC
>TRBD1|.|TRBV15|TRBJ1-2
CATSSRRDSYGYTF
TGTGCCACCAGCAGCCGCCGGGACAGCTATGGCTACACCTTC
>.|.|TRBV6-5|TRBJ1-2
CASSYALSDGYTF
TGTGCCAGCAGTTACGCCCTATCGGATGGCTACACCTTC
>.|few|TRBV15|TRBJ2-7
CATSRGTVGVYEQYF
TGTGCCACCAGCAGAGGGACGGTGGGAGTATACGAGCAGTACTTC
>.|.|TRBV9|TRBJ2-2
CASSVRLDTNTGELFF
TGTGCCAGCAGCGTGCGTCTGGACACAAACACCGGGGAGCTGTTTTTT
>.|.|TRBV13|TRBJ2-1
CASTVRGGYNEQFF
TGTGCCAGCACTGTGAGAGGGGGGTACAATGAGCAGTTCTTC
>.|.|TRBV6-5|TRBJ1-1
CASSPWGVEVKAFF
TGTGCCAGCAGCCCCTGGGGGGTCGAGGTTAAAGCTTTCTTT
>.|.|TRBV6-5|TRBJ1-6
CASTVAGRLNSPLHF
TGTGCCAGCACTGTGGCGGGACGGTTAAATTCACCCCTCCACTTT
>.|.|TRBV4-2|TRBJ2-6
CASSQVGTSSGANVLTF
TGTGCCAGCAGCCAAGTGGGTACCTCCTCTGGGGCCAACGTCCTGACTTTC
>.|.|TRBV6-5|TRBJ1-3
CASSPRYSSGNTIYF
TGTGCCAGCAGCCCGCGTTACAGCTCTGGAAACACCATATATTTT
>.|once|TRBV27|TRBJ2-5
CASSPYGRAETQYF
TGTGCCAGCAGTCCCTACGGTAGGGCAGAGACCCAGTACTTC
>.|.|TRBV9|TRBJ2-3
CASRRTAHPLDTQYF
TGTGCCAGCAGGCGGACAGCCCATCCTTTGGATACGCAGTATTTT
>TRBD1|.|TRBV2|TRBJ1-5
CASSSDRGASGPQHF
TGTGCCAGCAGTTCCGACAGGGGGGCATCTGGGCCCCAGCATTTT
>.|.|TRBV2|TRBJ2-1
CASSVSEQFF
TGTGCCAGCAGTGTCAGTGAGCAGTTCTTC
>.|once|TRBV19|TRBJ2-1
CASSKLTGYNEQFF
TGTGCCAGTAGTAAACTAACGGGGTACAATGAGCAGTTCTTC
>.|.|TRBV6-5|TRBJ1-1
CASSYPGVLNTEAFF
TGTGCCAGCAGTTACCCGGGGGTTCTGAACACTGAAGCTTTCTTT
>.|once|TRBV28|TRBJ2-7
CASSSAGSGGYEQYF
TGTGCCAGCAGTTCCGCCGGAAGTGGGGGTTACGAGCAGTACTTC
>.|.|TRBV19|TRBJ2-2
CASSIRGTGELFF
TGTGCCAGTAGTATAAGGGGGACCGGGGAGCTGTTTTTT
>.|.|TRBV27|TRBJ2-3
CASSQRQLPSTDTQYF
TGTGCCAGCAGCCAAAGACAGCTACCTAGCACAGATACGCAGTATTTT
>.|.|TRBV7-9|TRBJ2-1
CASSLGRADEQFF
TGTGCCAGCAGCTTAGGGAGGGCGGATGAGCAGTTCTTC
>TRBD1|.|TRBV28|TRBJ1-2
CASSSGQRNYGYTF
TGTGCCAGCAGTTCGGGACAGAGGAACTATGGCTACACCTTC
>.|once|TRBV9|TRBJ1-1
CASSVVGTNTEAFF
TGTGCCAGCAGCGTAGTGGGGACGAACACTGAAGCTTTCTTT
>.|.|TRBV2|TRBJ2-2
CASRSGSTGELFF
TGTGCCAGCAGGAGCGGGTCTACCGGGGAGCTGTTTTTT
>TRBD2|.|TRBV5-1|TRBJ2-1
CASSLLADNEQFF
TGCGCCAGCAGTTTACTAGCGGACAATGAGCAGTTCTTC
>TRBD1|once|TRBV2|TRBJ1-2
CASSRRDRGLSYGYTF
TGTGCCAGCAGTCGCCGGGACAGGGGGCTCTCCTATGGCTACACCTTC
>TRBD1|.|TRBV27|TRBJ1-1
CASSAVGQEFEAFF
TGTGCCAGCAGTGCGGTCGGACAGGAGTTTGAAGCTTTCTTT
>TRBD2|.|TRBV4-1|TRBJ2-1
CASSQEGTSGNNEQFF
TGCGCCAGCAGCCAAGAAGGGACTAGCGGGAACAATGAGCAGTTCTTC
>TRBD2|.|TRBV30|TRBJ2-1
CAWSGTSGRATEQFF
TGTGCCTGGAGTGGTACTAGCGGGAGGGCCACTGAGCAGTTCTTC
>TRBD1|.|TRBV2|TRBJ1-5
CASSLQGGQPQHF
TGTGCCAGCAGTCTACAGGGGGGTCAGCCCCAGCATTTT
>.|.|TRBV5-1|TRBJ1-4
CASSGGQNNEKLFF
TGCGCCAGCAGCGGGGGACAAAATAATGAAAAACTGTTTTTT
>.|.|TRBV28|TRBJ1-1
CASSLGGALMNTEAFF
TGTGCCAGCAGTTTAGGAGGGGCACTAATGAACACTGAAGCTTTCTTT
>TRBD1|once|TRBV5-1|TRBJ1-4
CASSWGTGMNEKLFF
TGCGCCAGCAGCTGGGGGACAGGGATGAATGAAAAACTGTTTTTT
>.|.|TRBV7-9|TRBJ1-2
CASSSAAVNYGYTF
TGTGCCAGCAGCTCGGCGGCCGTTAACTATGGCTACACCTTC
>.|.|TRBV30|TRBJ2-1
CAWSSHEAGNEQFF
TGTGCCTGGAGTTCCCATGAGGCCGGAAATGAGCAGTTCTTC
>.|.|TRBV9|TRBJ1-1
CASSVVLGTEAFF
TGTGCCAGCAGCGTAGTTTTAGGGACTGAAGCTTTCTTT
>.|once|TRBV5-4|TRBJ2-3
CASSLAEGSTDTQYF
TGTGCCAGCAGCTTGGCCGAGGGATCCACAGATACGCAGTATTTT
>.|.|TRBV4-3|TRBJ1-1
CASSQDRGQYGTEAFF
TGCGCCAGCAGCCAAGACCGGGGACAATACGGGACTGAAGCTTTCTTT
>.|.|TRBV27|TRBJ1-2
CASKRYGYTF
TGTGCCAGTAAGCGTTATGGCTACACCTTC
>.|.|TRBV4-2|TRBJ2-7
CASSHGAGAYEQYF
TGTGCCAGCAGCCACGGTGCGGGTGCCTACGAGCAGTACTTC
>.|.|TRBV28|TRBJ2-2
CASSSPDRYTGELFF
TGTGCCAGCAGTTCCCCGGACAGATACACCGGGGAGCTGTTTTTT
>.|.|TRBV4-1|TRBJ2-5
CASSQVMDVGGRGETQYF
TGCGCCAGCAGCCAAGTAATGGATGTAGGGGGGCGCGGTGAGACCCAGTACTTC
>TRBD1|.|TRBV5-1|TRBJ2-7
CASSLEPGGVYEQYF
TGCGCCAGCAGCTTGGAACCAGGGGGCGTTTACGAGCAGTACTTC
>.|.|TRBV28|TRBJ2-2
CASSSDSVITGELFF
TGTGCCAGCAGTTCTGACAGTGTGATAACCGGGGAGCTGTTTTTT
>.|.|TRBV1|TRBJ1-5
CTSSLRRQNQPQHF
TGCACCAGCAGCCTCCGAAGGCAGAATCAGCCCCAGCATTTT
>.|.|TRBV4-1|TRBJ1-6
CASSQDLSTVRNSPLHF
TGCGCCAGCAGCCAAGATCTGTCAACAGTTCGGAATTCACCCCTCCACTTT
>TRBD1|few|TRBV28|TRBJ1-5
CASSPLDRGSQPQHF
TGTGCCAGCAGTCCCCTCGACAGGGGGAGTCAGCCCCAGCATTTT